This T cell receptor (beta chain) was observed in a study of radiation and T cells in renal cell carcinoma. Study outcomes and limitations: Top tumor clonotypes rose in blood 2 weeks post-radiation, then contracted.

About this clone itself: Its target is not known.

The CDR3 spans 14 residues. The germline gives CDR1 SEHNR, CDR2 FQNEAQ (reference sequence). The J segment lost 2 bases and the V segment lost 5 bases, leaving 5 bases of the junction unmatched. The time point here: baseline pretreatment blood. Treatment given: 15 Gy SBRT to primary tumor, nephrectomy 4 weeks later. Blood was sampled at baseline, 2 weeks and 4 weeks after SBRT. Clones were read by immunoSEQ multiplex PCR, and TCRdb kept only the in-frame ones, dropping some. Of roughly 100,000 clones listed, roughly 90% are singletons. This specimen was blood, taken from a patient whose treatment included radiotherapy and nephrectomy. The sequence derives from a man aged 50-59 years with renal cell carcinoma. The rearrangement joins TRBV7-9 to TRBJ1-1; 7 bases agree with TRBD1. CDR3 region: CASSRGGYNTEAFF. DNA for the CDR3: TGTGCCAGCAGCAGAGGGGGCTATAACACTGAAGCTTTCTTT.